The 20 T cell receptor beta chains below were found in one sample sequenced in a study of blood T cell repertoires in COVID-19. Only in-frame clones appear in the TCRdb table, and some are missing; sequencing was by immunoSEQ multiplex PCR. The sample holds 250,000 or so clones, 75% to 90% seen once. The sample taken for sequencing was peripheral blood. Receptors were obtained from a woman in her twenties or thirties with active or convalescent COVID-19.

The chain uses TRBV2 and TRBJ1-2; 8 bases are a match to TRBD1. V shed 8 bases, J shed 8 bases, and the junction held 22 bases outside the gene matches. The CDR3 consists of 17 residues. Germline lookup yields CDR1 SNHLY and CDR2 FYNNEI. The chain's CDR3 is CASGKPRKGQVNDGYTF. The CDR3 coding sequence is TGTGCCAGCGGAAAACCCCGGAAGGGACAGGTTAACGACGGCTACACCTTC. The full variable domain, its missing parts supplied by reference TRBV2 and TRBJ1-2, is EPEVTQTPSHQVTQMGQEVILRCVPISNHLYFYWYRQILGQKVEFLVSFYNNEISEKSEIFDDQFSVERPDGSNFTLKIRSTKLEDSAMYFCASGKPRKGQVNDGYTFGSGTRLTVV.

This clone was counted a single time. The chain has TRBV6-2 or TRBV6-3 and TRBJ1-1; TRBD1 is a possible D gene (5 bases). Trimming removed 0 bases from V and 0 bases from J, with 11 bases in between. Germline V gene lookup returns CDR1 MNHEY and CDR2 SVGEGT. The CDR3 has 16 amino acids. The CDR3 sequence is CASSYSVRAMNTEAFF. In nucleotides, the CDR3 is TGTGCCAGCAGTTACTCTGTCAGGGCAATGAACACTGAAGCTTTCTTT.

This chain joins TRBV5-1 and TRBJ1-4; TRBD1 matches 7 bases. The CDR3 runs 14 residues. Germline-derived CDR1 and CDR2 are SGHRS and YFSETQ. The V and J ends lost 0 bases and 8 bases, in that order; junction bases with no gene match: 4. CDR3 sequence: CASSLEGGWEKLFF. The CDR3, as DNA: TGCGCCAGCAGCTTGGAAGGGGGCTGGGAAAAACTGTTTTTT.

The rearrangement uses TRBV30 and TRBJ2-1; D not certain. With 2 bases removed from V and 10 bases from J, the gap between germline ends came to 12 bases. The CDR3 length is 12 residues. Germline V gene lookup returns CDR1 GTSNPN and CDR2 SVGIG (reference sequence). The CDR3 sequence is CAWSWAAWEQFF. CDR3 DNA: TGTGCCTGGAGTTGGGCTGCGTGGGAGCAGTTCTTC.

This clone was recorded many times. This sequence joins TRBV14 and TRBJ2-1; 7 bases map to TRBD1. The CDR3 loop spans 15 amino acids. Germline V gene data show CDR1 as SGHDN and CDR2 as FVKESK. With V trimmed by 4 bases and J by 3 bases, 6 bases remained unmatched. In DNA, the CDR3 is TGTGCCAGCAGCCTCTGGACAGGCGGCTACAATGAGCAGTTCTTC. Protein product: CASSLWTGGYNEQFF.

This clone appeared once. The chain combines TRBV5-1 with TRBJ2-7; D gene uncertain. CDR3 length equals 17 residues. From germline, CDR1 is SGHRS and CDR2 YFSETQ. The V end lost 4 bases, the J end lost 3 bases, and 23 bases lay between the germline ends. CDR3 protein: CASSLHVIASQVYEQYF. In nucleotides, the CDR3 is TGCGCCAGCAGCCTTCATGTTATCGCAAGTCAGGTCTACGAGCAGTACTTC.

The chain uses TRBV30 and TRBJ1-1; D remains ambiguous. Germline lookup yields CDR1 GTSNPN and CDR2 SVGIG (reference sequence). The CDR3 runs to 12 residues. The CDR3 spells CAFSGVGSEAFF. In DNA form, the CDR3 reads TGTGCTTTCTCCGGGGTCGGATCTGAAGCTTTCTTT.

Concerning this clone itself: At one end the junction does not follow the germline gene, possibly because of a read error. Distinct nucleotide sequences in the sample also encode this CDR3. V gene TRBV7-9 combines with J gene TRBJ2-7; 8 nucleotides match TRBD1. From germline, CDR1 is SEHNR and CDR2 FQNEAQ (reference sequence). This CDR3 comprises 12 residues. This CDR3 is CASSLGGRDRTF. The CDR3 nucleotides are TGTGCCAGCAGCTTAGGGGGGCGGGACAGGACCTTC.

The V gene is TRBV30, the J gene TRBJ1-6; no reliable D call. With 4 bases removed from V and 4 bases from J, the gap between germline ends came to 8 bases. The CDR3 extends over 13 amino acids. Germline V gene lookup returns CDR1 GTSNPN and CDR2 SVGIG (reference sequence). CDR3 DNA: TGTGCCTGGACGGTAAATTATAATTCACCCCTCCACTTT. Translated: CAWTVNYNSPLHF. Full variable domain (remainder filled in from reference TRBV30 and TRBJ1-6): SQTIHQWPATLVQPVGSPLSLECTVEGTSNPNLYWYRQAAGRGLQLLFYSVGIGQISSEVPQNLSASRPQDRQFILSSKKLLLSDSGFYLCAWTVNYNSPLHFGNGTRLTVT.

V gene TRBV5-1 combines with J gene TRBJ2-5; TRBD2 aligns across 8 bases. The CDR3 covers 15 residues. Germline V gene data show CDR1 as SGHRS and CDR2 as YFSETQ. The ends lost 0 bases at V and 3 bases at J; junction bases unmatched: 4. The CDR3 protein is CASSLGTSREETQYF. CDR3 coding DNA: TGCGCCAGCAGCTTGGGGACTAGCAGGGAAGAGACCCAGTACTTC.

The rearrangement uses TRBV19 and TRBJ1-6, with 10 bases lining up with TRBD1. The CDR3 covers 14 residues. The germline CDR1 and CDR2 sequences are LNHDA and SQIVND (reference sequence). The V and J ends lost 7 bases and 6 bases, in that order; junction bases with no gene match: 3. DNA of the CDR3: TGTGCCAGTACGGGGGACAGGGGTAATTCACCCCTCCACTTT. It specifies CASTGDRGNSPLHF.

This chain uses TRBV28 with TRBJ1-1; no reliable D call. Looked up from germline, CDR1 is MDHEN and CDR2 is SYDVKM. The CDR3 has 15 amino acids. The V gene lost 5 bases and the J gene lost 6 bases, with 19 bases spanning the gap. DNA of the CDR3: TGTGCCAGCAGTCCACGCATGGCTGGAGTTCCTGAAGCTTTCTTT. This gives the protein CASSPRMAGVPEAFF.

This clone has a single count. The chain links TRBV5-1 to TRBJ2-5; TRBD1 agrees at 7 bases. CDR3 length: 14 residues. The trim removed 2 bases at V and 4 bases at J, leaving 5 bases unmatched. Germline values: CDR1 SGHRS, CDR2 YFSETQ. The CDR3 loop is CASSFTGAGETQYF. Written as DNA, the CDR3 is TGCGCCAGCAGCTTCACAGGGGCCGGAGAGACCCAGTACTTC.

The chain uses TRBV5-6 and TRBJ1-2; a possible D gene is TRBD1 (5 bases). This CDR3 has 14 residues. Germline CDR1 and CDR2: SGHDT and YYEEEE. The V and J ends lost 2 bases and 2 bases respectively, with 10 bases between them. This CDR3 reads CASSFSAGNYGYTF. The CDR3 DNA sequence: TGTGCCAGCAGCTTTTCCGCAGGGAACTATGGCTACACCTTC.

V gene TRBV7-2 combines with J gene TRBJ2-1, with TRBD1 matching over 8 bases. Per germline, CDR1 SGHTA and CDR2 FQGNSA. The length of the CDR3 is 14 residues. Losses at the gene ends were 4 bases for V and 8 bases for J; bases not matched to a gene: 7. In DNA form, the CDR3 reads TGTGCCAGCAGCTCGCCGGACAGGGTAGATGAGCAGTTCTTC. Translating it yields CASSSPDRVDEQFF.

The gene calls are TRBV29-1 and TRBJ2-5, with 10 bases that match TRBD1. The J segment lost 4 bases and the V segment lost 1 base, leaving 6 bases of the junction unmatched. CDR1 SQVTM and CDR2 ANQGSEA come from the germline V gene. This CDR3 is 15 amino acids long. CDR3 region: CSVEGGQGLGETQYF. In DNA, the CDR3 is TGCAGCGTTGAAGGGGGACAGGGGCTTGGAGAGACCCAGTACTTC.

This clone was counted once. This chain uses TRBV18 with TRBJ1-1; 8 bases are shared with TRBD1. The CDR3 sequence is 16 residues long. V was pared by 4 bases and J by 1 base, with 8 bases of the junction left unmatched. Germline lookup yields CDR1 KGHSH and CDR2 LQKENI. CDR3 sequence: CASSLRQGTQNTEAFF. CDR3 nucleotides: TGTGCCAGCTCACTTCGACAGGGGACCCAGAACACTGAAGCTTTCTTT.

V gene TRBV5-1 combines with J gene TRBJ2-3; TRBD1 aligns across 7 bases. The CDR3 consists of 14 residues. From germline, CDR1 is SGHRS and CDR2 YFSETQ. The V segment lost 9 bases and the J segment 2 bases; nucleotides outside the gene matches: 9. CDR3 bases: TGCGCCAACCAGACAGGGCTCTCCACAGATACGCAGTATTTT. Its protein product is CANQTGLSTDTQYF.

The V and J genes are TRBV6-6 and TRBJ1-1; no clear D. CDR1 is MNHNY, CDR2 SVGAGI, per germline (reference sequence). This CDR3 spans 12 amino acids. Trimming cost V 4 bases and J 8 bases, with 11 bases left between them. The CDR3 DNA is TGTGCCAGCAGTTTTACAAAAAACGAAGCTTTCTTT. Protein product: CASSFTKNEAFF.

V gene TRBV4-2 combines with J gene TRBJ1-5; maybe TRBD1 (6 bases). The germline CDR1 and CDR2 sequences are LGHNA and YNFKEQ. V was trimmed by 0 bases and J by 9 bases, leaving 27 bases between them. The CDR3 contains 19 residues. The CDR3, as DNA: TGTGCCAGCAGCCAAGATCCCGTCGGGCAGGGGCCCCTTGGAACGCCCCAGCATTTT. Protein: CASSQDPVGQGPLGTPQHF.